The 9 T cell receptor beta chains in this list originate from one sample, sequenced in a study of T-cell memory formation after mild COVID-19 (dated by TCRdb to 2020 to 2023). Library prep was done by 5' RACE. Sequencing instrument: Illumina NovaSeq 6000. TCRdb trimmed public reads at Q25 via fastp, called clones via MiXCR and kept in-frame beta chains. Each entry is one CDR3 protein sequence, shown with its most common DNA and genes. The sample yields 350,000 or so distinct CDR3 sequences; less than 25% were counted once. The ten biggest clones cover 21% of the sample. Sequencing was carried out using PBMCs or a T cell subset sorted from them (not recorded which). These receptors were collected from a man between 18 and 35 years old who had mild COVID-19 (a few samples of this study predate the infection). The sample titles of this study are shuffled in the database, so cell type and time point are left out; the donor was told from shared clones.

The chain uses TRBV6-5 and TRBJ2-7; no definite D call. CDR3 size: 14 residues. Per the germline V gene, CDR1 is MNHEY and CDR2 is SVGAGI. The germline V and J ends were trimmed by 0 bases and 2 bases, with 8 bases remaining between them. The CDR3 loop reads CASSYSTLPYEQYF. For the CDR3, the DNA is TGTGCCAGCAGTTACTCGACTCTCCCCTACGAGCAGTACTTC.

CDR3 amino acids: CASSFRMAQDTQYF. The CDR3 DNA is TGTGCCAGCAGTTTCAGGATGGCGCAAGATACGCAGTATTTT. The genes are TRBV6-5 and TRBJ2-3; D is unclear. Germline CDR1 MNHEY, CDR2 SVGAGI. CDR3 length: 14 amino acids. The V and J ends lost 4 bases and 5 bases respectively, with 13 bases between them.

This clonotype was detected a few times. The chain uses TRBV24-1 and TRBJ2-1, with D unclear. Germline CDR1 is KGHDR and CDR2 is SFDVKD. The V and J ends lost 0 bases and 9 bases respectively, with 8 bases between them. This CDR3 is built from 13 residues. The CDR3 region is CATSDLTSGEQFF. CDR3 DNA sequence: TGTGCCACCAGTGATTTGACATCCGGTGAGCAGTTCTTC.

The chain is built from TRBV5-1 and TRBJ1-1; D gene uncertain. V lost 6 bases and J lost 4, with 13 bases in between. The germline gives CDR1 SGHRS, CDR2 YFSETQ. The CDR3 has 13 residues. The CDR3 protein is CASKYSSITEAFF. The CDR3 DNA reads as TGCGCCAGCAAGTATAGCTCAATCACTGAAGCTTTCTTT.

The chain couples TRBV7-2 to TRBJ1-2; the D gene is possibly TRBD1 (5 bases). The CDR3 totals 14 residues. Between the trimmed V and J ends, which lost 5 bases and 9 bases, there was a span of 19 bases. Germline V gene lookup returns CDR1 SGHTA and CDR2 FQGNSA. The CDR3: CASSVPTAGGRYTF. CDR3 nucleotide sequence: TGTGCCAGCAGCGTACCGACAGCTGGAGGTCGCTACACCTTC.

This clonotype has ten or more counts. The chain has TRBV19 and TRBJ1-2; D not certain. The CDR3 runs 10 residues. Germline assignment: CDR1 LNHDA and CDR2 SQIVND (reference sequence). Trimming stripped 7 bases from V and 10 bases from J, with 10 bases between. CDR3 coding DNA: TGTGCCAGTAAAGGGCCCGACTACACCTTC. The encoded protein is CASKGPDYTF. The variable domain in full, completed from reference TRBV19 and TRBJ1-2, reads DGGITQSPKYLFRKEGQNVTLSCEQNLNHDAMYWYRQDPGQGLRLIYYSQIVNDFQKGDIAEGYSVSREKKESFPLTVTSAQKNPTAFYLCASKGPDYTFGSGTRLTVV.

V and J are TRBV4-1 and TRBJ2-5, with no clear D. The CDR3 consists of 16 residues. Germline CDR1 and CDR2: MGHRA and YSYEKL. Deletions cut 1 base from V and 5 bases from J, with 17 bases between. The CDR3, as DNA: TGCGCCAGCAGCCAAGTCTCTCCCGTGGTAGGGGAGACCCAGTACTTC. It yields the protein CASSQVSPVVGETQYF.

V is TRBV12-3 or TRBV12-4 and J is TRBJ2-1, with a tentative D call TRBD1 (5 bases). The ends were cut back, 1 base at V and 15 bases at J, with 10 bases in the middle. The CDR3 spans 11 residues. The CDR3: CASSLGQGAFF. The CDR3 DNA reads TGTGCCAGCAGTTTAGGGCAGGGTGCGTTCTTC.

V usage is TRBV12-3 or TRBV12-4 and J usage is TRBJ2-2; 8 nucleotides match TRBD2. The CDR3 is made up of 16 amino acids. V was pared by 4 bases and J by 0 bases, with 4 bases of the junction left unmatched. DNA of the CDR3: TGTGCCAGCAGTTCAGCGGGGGCGGCGAACACCGGGGAGCTGTTTTTT. It is translated as CASSSAGAANTGELFF.